The source of this TCR beta chain is a study of response to subunit inactivated influenza vaccine listed by TCRdb under 2018. In terms of the full investigation: The study used deep quantitative T cell receptor repertoire profiling to track responses to a trivalent subunit inactivated influenza vaccine.

Notes on this clonotype: What antigen it recognizes has not been identified. Qualities for individual bases were not recorded, and no much larger clone is one base off.

Broad study findings and their caveats: According to the authors, only a limited number of new T cells may be recruited by each seasonal influenza vaccination.

Libraries were prepared through RT-PCR. The instrument given in TCRdb is Illumina HiSeq 2500. The raw public data were reprocessed by TCRdb itself: fastp quality trimming at Q25, MiXCR clonotype calling, in-frame beta chains only. Rows are unified per CDR3 protein, each entry keeping the most common DNA and genes. The sample contains roughly 780,000 distinct CDR3 sequences, approximately 17% of them found a single time. Approximately 11% of the sample is in the top ten clones. Including the terminal cysteine and phenylalanine, the CDR3 comprises 15 residues. This entry keeps only the CDR3 DNA: 45 bases, framed from base 1. In the germline V gene, CDR1 corresponds to SGHAT and CDR2 to FQNNGV. V is trimmed back by 5 bases and J by 3 bases, and the junction contains 6 bases that no gene match accounts for.

The sequence links TRBV11-2 to TRBJ2-2, with TRBD1 identical over 7 junction bases. The sequences come from PBMCs from blood, collected 4 to 6 days after vaccination. The sequence was obtained from a man aged 50-59 years who received an inactivated influenza vaccine. Donor details come from another sample of the same person, matched by shared clones. The CDR3 loop reads CASSRPRGYTGELFF. The nucleotides are TGTGCCAGCAGCAGACCCAGGGGGTACACCGGGGAGCTGTTTTTT.